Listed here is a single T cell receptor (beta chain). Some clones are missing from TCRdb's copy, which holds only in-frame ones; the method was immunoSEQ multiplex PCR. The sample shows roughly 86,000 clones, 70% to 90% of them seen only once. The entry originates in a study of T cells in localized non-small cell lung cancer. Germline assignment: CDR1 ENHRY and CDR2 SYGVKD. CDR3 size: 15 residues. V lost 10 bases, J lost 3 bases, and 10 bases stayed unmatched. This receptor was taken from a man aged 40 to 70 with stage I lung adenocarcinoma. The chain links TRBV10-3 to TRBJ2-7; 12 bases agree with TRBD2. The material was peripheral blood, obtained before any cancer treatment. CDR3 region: CATHRSTSGGYEQYF. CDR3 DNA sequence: TGTGCCACCCACCGATCGACTAGCGGGGGCTACGAGCAGTACTTC.